This TCR beta chain appears in the sequencing data of a study of T cell responses to AZD1222 COVID-19 vaccine (dated by TCRdb to 2020 to 2023). A note on the overall study: Because spike-specific TCR depth and breadth did not differ between the two schedules, AZD1222 recipients who got a second dose at roughly 4 weeks were pooled with those who got a second dose at roughly 12 weeks. Trial participants were enrolled into age subgroups of 18-55, 56-69 and 70-plus years, which contained about 150, 27 and 61 TCR-sequenced participants, respectively. A total of 233 trial participants underwent TCR sequencing, of whom some 200 had received two doses of AZD1222 and about 25 had received two doses of the MenACWY control vaccine. Broad study findings and their caveats: The 56-69-year group was small, and its depth increase did not reach significance, likely because of low power. Because no day 14 peak-response samples were available, the repertoires could be characterized only after the peak T cell response. Epitopes outside the regions mutated in the B.1.351 and B.1.1.7 variants were reportedly recognized by nearly half of the unique spike-specific TCRs. Participants were mostly white British and included more females than males, and it was suggested by the authors that clonal diversity may have been underestimated. Conclusions about previously exposed vaccinees were limited because only a handful of AZD1222 recipients were SARS-CoV-2 seropositive at baseline. After two AZD1222 doses, both the breadth and the depth of spike-specific TCRs were significantly higher than at day 0 and than in MenACWY recipients. The vaccine-associated CD4 TCRs covered the entire spike protein, and the dominant responses fell in regions 160-218 and 743-854.

Measured from the cysteine to the phenylalanine, the CDR3 is 13 residues long. The entry retains the CDR3 DNA only, 39 bases that are in frame from base 1. Germline trimming amounts to 5 bases on V and 4 bases on J, with 2 as the count of junction bases outside the gene matches. CDR1 and CDR2 (MNHEY, SMNVEV) derive from the germline V gene (reference sequence). What the time point label conveys for this sample: baseline before first vaccination. Vaccinee samples were obtained from the UK trials COV001 and COV002, which included a single-blind randomized controlled phase 2/3 trial of AZD1222 (ChAdOx1 nCoV-19) in healthy adults. For TCRbeta chain sequencing, PBMC samples from trial participants were taken at day 0 and at day 28 after the second dose. As for this clone: It lacks a known antigen. The sample holds no much larger clone one base away, and base qualities are not on file.

The CDR3 regions of human TCRbeta chains were analyzed by immunosequencing. The paper's processing steps were these. Repertoire TCRs were checked for matches against a reference library of SARS-CoV-2-specific TCRs that had been generated using the MIRA antigen-specificity platform. Breadth was defined as the fraction of unique TCRs that were SARS-CoV-2-associated, and depth was defined as the fraction of total T cells that were SARS-CoV-2-associated. Using the MIRA data, each spike-specific TCR was assigned both to the spike region to which the TCR was reactive and to a CD4 or CD8 class. Log10-transformed breadth and depth values were compared by one-way ANOVA with Sidak's multiple comparisons tests. In TCRdb, the immuneACCESS table is reduced to in-frame sequences with V and J assigned. These tables do not hold every clone; where another copy was compared, an unresolved V gene accounts for under half, and the others remain unexplained. D and trimming come from the DNA, and the V and J calls and clone size come from that table. Present in this sample are some 150,000 clones, around 90% of which were seen just once. The ten largest clones take up about 19% of the sample.

This specimen consisted of peripheral blood, obtained on day 0 of AZD1222 vaccination. The sequence joins TRBV27 to TRBJ2-7, and 10 junction bases match TRBD1. This clonotype was sampled from an adult in good health. In nucleotides, the sequence is TGTGCCAGCAGTCGACAGGGGGCGTACGAGCAGTACTTC. Its protein product is CASSRQGAYEQYF.